This T cell receptor beta chain was captured in a study of blood T cell repertoires in COVID-19. As handled by the study authors: Quantification of nucleated cells was approximated via reference gene primer amplification. Assay: immunoSEQ multiplex PCR; the TCRdb copy retains only in-frame clones and omits some. That table gives V, J and clone size, and the DNA gave D and trimming. This repertoire shows 250,000 to 300,000 clones, 65% to 90% found once; its top ten account for just under 3%. V gave up 5 bases and J gave up 2 bases; unmatched junction bases: 5. Per germline, CDR1 LNHDA and CDR2 SQIVND (reference sequence). This CDR3 has 15 residues.

The source material was peripheral blood. V usage is TRBV19 and J usage is TRBJ1-5; 8 nucleotides match TRBD1. The sequence came from an older woman with active or convalescent COVID-19. DNA for the CDR3: TGTGCCAGTAGTCAGGACAGGGAGGGCAATCAGCCCCAGCATTTT. Translated: CASSQDREGNQPQHF.